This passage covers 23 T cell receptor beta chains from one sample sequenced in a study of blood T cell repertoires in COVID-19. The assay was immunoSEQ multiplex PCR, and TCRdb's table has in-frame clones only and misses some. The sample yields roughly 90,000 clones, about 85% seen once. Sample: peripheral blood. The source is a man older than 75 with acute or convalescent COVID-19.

CDR3: CASSYRGGNEQFF. In nucleotides, the CDR3 is TGTGCCAGCAGTTACAGGGGAGGCAATGAGCAGTTCTTC. V gene TRBV6-5 combines with J gene TRBJ2-1, with a tentative D call TRBD2 (6 bases). Germline CDR1 is MNHEY and CDR2 is SVGAGI. V shed 2 bases and J shed 6 bases, with 8 bases lying between them. This CDR3 contains 13 residues.

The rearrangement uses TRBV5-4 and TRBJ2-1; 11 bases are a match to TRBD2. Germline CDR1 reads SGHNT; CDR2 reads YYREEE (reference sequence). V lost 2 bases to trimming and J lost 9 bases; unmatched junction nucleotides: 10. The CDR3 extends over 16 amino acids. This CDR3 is CASSFLGTSGFREQFF. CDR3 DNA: TGTGCCAGCAGCTTCCTGGGGACTAGCGGCTTCCGTGAGCAGTTCTTC. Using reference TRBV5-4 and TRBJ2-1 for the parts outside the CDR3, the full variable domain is ETGVTQSPTHLIKTRGQQVTLRCSSQSGHNTVSWYQQALGQGPQFIFQYYREEENGRGNFPPRFSGLQFPNYSSELNVNALELDDSALYLCASSFLGTSGFREQFFGPGTRLTVL.

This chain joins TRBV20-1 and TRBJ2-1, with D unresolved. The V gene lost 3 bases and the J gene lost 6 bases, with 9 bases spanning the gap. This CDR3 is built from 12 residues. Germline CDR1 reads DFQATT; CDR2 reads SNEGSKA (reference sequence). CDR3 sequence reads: CSASRSANEQFF. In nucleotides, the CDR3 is TGCAGTGCTAGTAGGAGCGCCAATGAGCAGTTCTTC.

CDR3 nucleotide sequence: TGTGCCAGCAGCCCGCTCTCCACCAGCGGGGCCCGCGAAGAGACCCAGTACTTC. It encodes CASSPLSTSGAREETQYF. The genes are TRBV7-9 and TRBJ2-5; 7 positions agree with TRBD2. The CDR3 is made up of 18 amino acids. With 5 bases clipped from V and 3 bases from J, the junction kept 18 bases outside the gene matches. CDR1 is SEHNR, CDR2 FQNEAQ, per germline (reference sequence).

The CDR3 DNA follows: TGTGCCAGCAGCTCCGGGGGTGTCGACGAGCAGTACTTC. Residues: CASSSGGVDEQYF. This sequence joins TRBV7-3 and TRBJ2-7, with D possibly matching TRBD2 (6 bases). The V end lost 4 bases, the J end lost 5 bases, and 12 bases lay between the germline ends. Germline V gives CDR1 SGHTA, CDR2 FQGTGA. CDR3 length: 13 residues.

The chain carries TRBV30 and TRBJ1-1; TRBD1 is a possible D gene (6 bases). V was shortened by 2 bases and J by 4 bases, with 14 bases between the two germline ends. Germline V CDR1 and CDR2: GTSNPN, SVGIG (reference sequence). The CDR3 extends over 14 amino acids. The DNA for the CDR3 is TGTGCCTGGAGTTGGGCAGGGGTGAGCACTGAAGCTTTCTTT. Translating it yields CAWSWAGVSTEAFF.

The CDR3 DNA is TGTGCCAGTAGACGGGACTCAGGGAGGGCGGATACGCAGTATTTT. Its translation is CASRRDSGRADTQYF. The genes are TRBV19 and TRBJ2-3; 7 bases match TRBD2. Germline trimming cut 6 bases from V and 6 bases from J; bases unmatched to any gene: 12. This CDR3 comprises 15 residues. Germline V gene sequence: CDR1 LNHDA, CDR2 SQIVND (reference sequence).

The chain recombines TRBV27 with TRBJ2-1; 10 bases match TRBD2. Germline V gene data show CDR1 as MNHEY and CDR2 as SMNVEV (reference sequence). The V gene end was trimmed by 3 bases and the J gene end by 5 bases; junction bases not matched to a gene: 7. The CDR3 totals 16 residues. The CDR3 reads CASSFRGLAENNEQFF. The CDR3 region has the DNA TGTGCCAGCAGTTTCCGCGGACTAGCGGAAAACAATGAGCAGTTCTTC.

CDR3: CASSILGQGAAEQFF. The CDR3 region has the DNA TGTGCCAGTAGTATTTTGGGACAGGGGGCTGCTGAGCAGTTCTTC. The chain recombines TRBV19 with TRBJ2-1; the match to TRBD1 covers 12 bases. Germline V gene data show CDR1 as LNHDA and CDR2 as SQIVND (reference sequence). This CDR3 is built from 15 residues. Trimming took 3 bases from V and 9 from J; bases not matched to a gene: 6.

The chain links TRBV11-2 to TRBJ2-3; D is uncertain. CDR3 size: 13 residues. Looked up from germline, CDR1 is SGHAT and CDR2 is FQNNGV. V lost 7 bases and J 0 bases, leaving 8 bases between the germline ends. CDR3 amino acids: CASTVRSTDTQYF. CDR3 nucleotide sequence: TGTGCCAGCACCGTCAGAAGCACAGATACGCAGTATTTT.

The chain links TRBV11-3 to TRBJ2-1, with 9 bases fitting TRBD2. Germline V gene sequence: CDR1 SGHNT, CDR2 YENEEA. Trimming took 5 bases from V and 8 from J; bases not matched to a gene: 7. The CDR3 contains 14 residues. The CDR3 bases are TGTGCCAGCAGCAGATTAGCGGGAGAGGATGAGCAGTTCTTC. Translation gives CASSRLAGEDEQFF. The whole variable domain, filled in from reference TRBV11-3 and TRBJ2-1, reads EAGVVQSPRYKIIEKKQPVAFWCNPISGHNTLYWYLQNLGQGPELLIRYENEEAVDDSQLPKDRFSAERLKGVDSTLKIQPAELGDSAVYLCASSRLAGEDEQFFGPGTRLTVL.

CDR3 amino acids: CAISGGQGRTGELFF. DNA of the CDR3: TGTGCCATCAGTGGGGGACAGGGTCGGACCGGGGAGCTGTTTTTT. V gene TRBV10-3 combines with J gene TRBJ2-2; 9 positions match TRBD1. The CDR3 totals 15 residues. The trim removed 4 bases at V and 5 bases at J, leaving 5 bases unmatched. CDR1 is ENHRY, CDR2 SYGVKD, per germline.

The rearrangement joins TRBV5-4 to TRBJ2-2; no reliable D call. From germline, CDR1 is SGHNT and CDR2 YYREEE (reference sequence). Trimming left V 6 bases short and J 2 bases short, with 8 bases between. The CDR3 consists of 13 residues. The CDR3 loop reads CASIYPNTGELFF. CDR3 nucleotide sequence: TGTGCCAGCATCTACCCCAACACCGGGGAGCTGTTTTTT.

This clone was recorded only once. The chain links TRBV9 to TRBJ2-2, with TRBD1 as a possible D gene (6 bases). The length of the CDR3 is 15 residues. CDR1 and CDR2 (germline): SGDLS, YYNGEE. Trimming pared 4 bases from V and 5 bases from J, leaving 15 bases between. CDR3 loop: CASSPLQGGTGELFF. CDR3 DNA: TGTGCCAGCAGCCCCCTACAGGGTGGGACCGGGGAGCTGTTTTTT.

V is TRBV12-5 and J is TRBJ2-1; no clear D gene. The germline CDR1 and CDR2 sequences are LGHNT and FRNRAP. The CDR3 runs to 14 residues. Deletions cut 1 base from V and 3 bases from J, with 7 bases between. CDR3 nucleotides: TGTGCTAGTGGTTTGGGGCGGAACTACAATGAGCAGTTCTTC. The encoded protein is CASGLGRNYNEQFF.

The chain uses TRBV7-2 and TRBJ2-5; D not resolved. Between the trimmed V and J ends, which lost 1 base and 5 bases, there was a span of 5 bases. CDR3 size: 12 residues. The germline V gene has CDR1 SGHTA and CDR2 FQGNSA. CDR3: CASSLGVETQYF. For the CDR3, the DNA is TGTGCCAGCAGCTTAGGAGTGGAGACCCAGTACTTC.

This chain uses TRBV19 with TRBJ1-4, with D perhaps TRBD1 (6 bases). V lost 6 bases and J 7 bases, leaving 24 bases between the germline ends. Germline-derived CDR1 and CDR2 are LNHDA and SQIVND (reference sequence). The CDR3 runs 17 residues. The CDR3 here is CASRSLSGKGETEKLFF. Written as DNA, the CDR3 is TGTGCCAGTAGAAGTCTATCAGGAAAGGGGGAAACTGAAAAACTGTTTTTT.

DNA for the CDR3: TGTGCCAGCTATCACCGGGGTGGCTACACCTTC. Translating it yields CASYHRGGYTF. The chain recombines TRBV28 with TRBJ1-2, with D unclear. In germline, CDR1 is MDHEN, CDR2 SYDVKM. The CDR3 consists of 11 residues. Trimming cost V 8 bases and J 7 bases, with 11 bases left between them.

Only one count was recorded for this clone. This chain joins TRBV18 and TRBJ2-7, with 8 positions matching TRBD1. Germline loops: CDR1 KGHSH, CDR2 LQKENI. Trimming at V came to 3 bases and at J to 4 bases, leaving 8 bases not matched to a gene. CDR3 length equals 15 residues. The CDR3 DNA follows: TGTGCCAGCTCACCGAGGACAGGGAACACTTACGAGCAGTACTTC. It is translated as CASSPRTGNTYEQYF.

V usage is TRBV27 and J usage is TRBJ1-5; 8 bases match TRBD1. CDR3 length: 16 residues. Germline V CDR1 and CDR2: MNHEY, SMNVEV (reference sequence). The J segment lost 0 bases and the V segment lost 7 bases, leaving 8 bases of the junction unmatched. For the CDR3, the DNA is TGTGCCAGCACAGACAGGGGCAGCCATAGCAATCAGCCCCAGCATTTT. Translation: CASTDRGSHSNQPQHF.

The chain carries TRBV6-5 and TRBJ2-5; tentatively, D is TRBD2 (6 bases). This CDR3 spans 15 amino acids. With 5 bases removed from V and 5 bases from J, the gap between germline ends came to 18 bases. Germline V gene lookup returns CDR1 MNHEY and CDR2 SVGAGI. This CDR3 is CASSPRTSGGETQYF. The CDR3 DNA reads TGTGCCAGCAGTCCTCGGACGTCTGGGGGGGAGACCCAGTACTTC.

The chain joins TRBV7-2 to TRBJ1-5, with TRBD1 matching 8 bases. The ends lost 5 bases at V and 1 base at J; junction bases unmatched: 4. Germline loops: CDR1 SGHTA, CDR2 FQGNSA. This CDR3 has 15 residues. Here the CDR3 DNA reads TGTGCCAGCAGCGCGTGGACAGGGAGCAATCAGCCCCAGCATTTT. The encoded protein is CASSAWTGSNQPQHF.

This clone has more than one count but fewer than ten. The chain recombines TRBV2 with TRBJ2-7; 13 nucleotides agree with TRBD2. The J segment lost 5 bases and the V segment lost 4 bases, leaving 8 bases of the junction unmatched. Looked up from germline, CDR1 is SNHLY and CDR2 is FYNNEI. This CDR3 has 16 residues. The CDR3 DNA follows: TGTGCCAGCAGTGGTTGGACTAGCGGGAGTGGAAACGAGCAGTACTTC. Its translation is CASSGWTSGSGNEQYF.